The source of this TCR beta chain is a study of cytomegalovirus exposure and HLA in healthy donors. General observations from the study: An apparent linkage of common viral pathogens to several of the most significant clusters emerged in a later analysis.

In nominal health when sampled, donors likely had unrecorded immune exposures nonetheless. The PCR ran on 60 Vbeta and 13 Jbeta primers. TCRdb keeps only in-frame clones here, not all; method: immunoSEQ multiplex PCR. The data contain 150,000 to 200,000 clones, around 73% of them singletons. The V segment lost 4 bases and the J segment 6 bases; nucleotides outside the gene matches: 7. The CDR3 length is 15 residues. Germline CDR1 and CDR2: SGHRS and YFSETQ. Of note for this clone: The antigen remains undetermined.

Sequenced sample: PBMCs. The source is a woman between 18 and 29 years old in good health and CMV-seropositive. The chain links TRBV5-1 to TRBJ2-2; TRBD1 agrees at 9 bases. The CDR3 protein is CASSLGQGRAGELFF. DNA for the CDR3: TGCGCCAGCAGCCTCGGACAGGGGAGGGCCGGGGAGCTGTTTTTT.